These 10 T cell receptor beta chains were all obtained from the same sample, sequenced in a study of CD8 T cells in ankylosing spondylitis. Study observations and caveats: Among TCR beta sequences, a motif of several highly homologous variants appeared characteristic of ankylosing spondylitis blood.

These receptors are not linked to any known antigen. TCRdb processed the 5' RACE reads anew with MiXCR; each CDR3 protein has one entry. This sample has approximately 400,000 distinct CDR3 sequences; approximately 26% occur once, and the top ten carry 0.89%. Sequences were obtained from blood, either unsorted or a sorted T cell fraction (not recorded which). The receptor source for this set is a male donor with ankylosing spondylitis.

The CDR3 region has the DNA TGCAGCGTCACCCTCCCGGGGCTAGGGGACTATGGCTACACCTTC. Its translation is CSVTLPGLGDYGYTF. The chain couples TRBV29-1 to TRBJ1-2, with D tentatively TRBD1 (5 bases). The germline V gene encodes CDR1 SQVTM and CDR2 ANQGSEA. Between the trimmed V and J ends, which lost 6 bases and 3 bases, there was a span of 20 bases. The CDR3 is 15 amino acids.

V gene TRBV5-5 combines with J gene TRBJ1-5, with D perhaps TRBD1 (5 bases). This CDR3 has 13 amino acids. The V gene lost 7 bases and the J gene lost 5 bases, with 13 bases spanning the gap. Germline CDR1 reads SGHKS; CDR2 reads YYEKEE (reference sequence). The CDR3 here is CASAPLGDQPQHF. For the CDR3, the DNA is TGTGCCAGCGCCCCTTTGGGGGATCAGCCCCAGCATTTT.

The chain employs TRBV6-2 or TRBV6-3 and TRBJ2-7; maybe TRBD1 (6 bases). Trimming pared 6 bases from V and 9 bases from J, leaving 18 bases between. Germline assignment: CDR1 MNHEY and CDR2 SVGEGT. CDR3 length: 13 residues. This CDR3 reads CASSPGQKGSQYV. The CDR3 nucleotides read TGTGCCAGCAGCCCGGGACAAAAAGGGTCGCAGTACGTC.

This clonotype was detected a few times. This chain links TRBV20-1 with TRBJ2-1; tentatively, D is TRBD2 (5 bases). With 1 base removed from V and 9 bases from J, the gap between germline ends came to 7 bases. CDR3 length equals 11 residues. Germline CDR1 is DFQATT and CDR2 is SNEGSKA (reference sequence). The CDR3 bases are TGCAGTGCTAGAGCCAGCGGTGAGCAGTTCTTC. Encoded protein: CSARASGEQFF.

The chain combines TRBV20-1 with TRBJ2-1, with a possible D match to TRBD2 (7 bases). V lost 3 bases, J lost 2 bases, and 14 bases lay in between. Germline CDR1 and CDR2: DFQATT and SNEGSKA (reference sequence). The CDR3 covers 15 residues. CDR3 region: CSASRGALTYNEQFF. The CDR3 nucleotides are TGCAGTGCTAGCCGGGGGGCCCTAACCTACAATGAGCAGTTCTTC.

The CDR3 DNA reads TGTGCCTGGAGCGAAAGATCCTACGAGCAGTACTTC. It encodes CAWSERSYEQYF. The chain joins TRBV30 to TRBJ2-7, with no clear D. The CDR3 has 12 amino acids. Germline V lookup: CDR1 GTSNPN, CDR2 SVGIG (reference sequence). The V gene lost 3 bases and the J gene lost 1 base, with 7 bases spanning the gap.

The J gene is TRBJ2-3, the V gene TRBV20-1; 12 nucleotides agree with TRBD2. The CDR3 length is 16 residues. Germline V gene sequence: CDR1 DFQATT, CDR2 SNEGSKA (reference sequence). Unmatched junction bases numbered 9, after V lost 6 bases and J lost 2 bases. CDR3 nucleotides: TGCAGTGCCTCAGAGACTAGCGGGAGCTACACAGATACGCAGTATTTT. As protein: CSASETSGSYTDTQYF.

This clonotype showed up just a few times. V usage is TRBV5-1 and J usage is TRBJ2-1, with D hard to call. CDR3 length equals 14 residues. V was shortened by 4 bases and J by 4 bases, with 12 bases between the two germline ends. Germline loops: CDR1 SGHRS, CDR2 YFSETQ. This CDR3 is CASSARNSYNEQFF. The CDR3 DNA is TGCGCCAGCAGCGCGCGTAACTCTTACAATGAGCAGTTCTTC.

A few counts support this clonotype. The chain is built from TRBV12-3 or TRBV12-4 and TRBJ2-5; 14 bases map to TRBD2. CDR3 length: 17 residues. V shed 3 bases and J 3 bases; nucleotides not matched to a gene: 6. For the CDR3, the DNA is TGTGCCAGCAGTTTCTCCAGGACTAGCGGGGGGAAAGAGACCCAGTACTTC. Translating gives CASSFSRTSGGKETQYF.

This clonotype was picked up a small number of times. The gene calls are TRBV5-1 and TRBJ1-1, with 7 positions matching TRBD1. In germline, CDR1 is SGHRS, CDR2 YFSETQ. The V and J ends lost 0 bases and 7 bases, in that order; junction bases with no gene match: 6. The CDR3 has 14 residues. The CDR3 protein is CASSLEGGLVEAFF. In DNA form, the CDR3 reads TGCGCCAGCAGCTTGGAAGGGGGCCTCGTTGAAGCTTTCTTT.